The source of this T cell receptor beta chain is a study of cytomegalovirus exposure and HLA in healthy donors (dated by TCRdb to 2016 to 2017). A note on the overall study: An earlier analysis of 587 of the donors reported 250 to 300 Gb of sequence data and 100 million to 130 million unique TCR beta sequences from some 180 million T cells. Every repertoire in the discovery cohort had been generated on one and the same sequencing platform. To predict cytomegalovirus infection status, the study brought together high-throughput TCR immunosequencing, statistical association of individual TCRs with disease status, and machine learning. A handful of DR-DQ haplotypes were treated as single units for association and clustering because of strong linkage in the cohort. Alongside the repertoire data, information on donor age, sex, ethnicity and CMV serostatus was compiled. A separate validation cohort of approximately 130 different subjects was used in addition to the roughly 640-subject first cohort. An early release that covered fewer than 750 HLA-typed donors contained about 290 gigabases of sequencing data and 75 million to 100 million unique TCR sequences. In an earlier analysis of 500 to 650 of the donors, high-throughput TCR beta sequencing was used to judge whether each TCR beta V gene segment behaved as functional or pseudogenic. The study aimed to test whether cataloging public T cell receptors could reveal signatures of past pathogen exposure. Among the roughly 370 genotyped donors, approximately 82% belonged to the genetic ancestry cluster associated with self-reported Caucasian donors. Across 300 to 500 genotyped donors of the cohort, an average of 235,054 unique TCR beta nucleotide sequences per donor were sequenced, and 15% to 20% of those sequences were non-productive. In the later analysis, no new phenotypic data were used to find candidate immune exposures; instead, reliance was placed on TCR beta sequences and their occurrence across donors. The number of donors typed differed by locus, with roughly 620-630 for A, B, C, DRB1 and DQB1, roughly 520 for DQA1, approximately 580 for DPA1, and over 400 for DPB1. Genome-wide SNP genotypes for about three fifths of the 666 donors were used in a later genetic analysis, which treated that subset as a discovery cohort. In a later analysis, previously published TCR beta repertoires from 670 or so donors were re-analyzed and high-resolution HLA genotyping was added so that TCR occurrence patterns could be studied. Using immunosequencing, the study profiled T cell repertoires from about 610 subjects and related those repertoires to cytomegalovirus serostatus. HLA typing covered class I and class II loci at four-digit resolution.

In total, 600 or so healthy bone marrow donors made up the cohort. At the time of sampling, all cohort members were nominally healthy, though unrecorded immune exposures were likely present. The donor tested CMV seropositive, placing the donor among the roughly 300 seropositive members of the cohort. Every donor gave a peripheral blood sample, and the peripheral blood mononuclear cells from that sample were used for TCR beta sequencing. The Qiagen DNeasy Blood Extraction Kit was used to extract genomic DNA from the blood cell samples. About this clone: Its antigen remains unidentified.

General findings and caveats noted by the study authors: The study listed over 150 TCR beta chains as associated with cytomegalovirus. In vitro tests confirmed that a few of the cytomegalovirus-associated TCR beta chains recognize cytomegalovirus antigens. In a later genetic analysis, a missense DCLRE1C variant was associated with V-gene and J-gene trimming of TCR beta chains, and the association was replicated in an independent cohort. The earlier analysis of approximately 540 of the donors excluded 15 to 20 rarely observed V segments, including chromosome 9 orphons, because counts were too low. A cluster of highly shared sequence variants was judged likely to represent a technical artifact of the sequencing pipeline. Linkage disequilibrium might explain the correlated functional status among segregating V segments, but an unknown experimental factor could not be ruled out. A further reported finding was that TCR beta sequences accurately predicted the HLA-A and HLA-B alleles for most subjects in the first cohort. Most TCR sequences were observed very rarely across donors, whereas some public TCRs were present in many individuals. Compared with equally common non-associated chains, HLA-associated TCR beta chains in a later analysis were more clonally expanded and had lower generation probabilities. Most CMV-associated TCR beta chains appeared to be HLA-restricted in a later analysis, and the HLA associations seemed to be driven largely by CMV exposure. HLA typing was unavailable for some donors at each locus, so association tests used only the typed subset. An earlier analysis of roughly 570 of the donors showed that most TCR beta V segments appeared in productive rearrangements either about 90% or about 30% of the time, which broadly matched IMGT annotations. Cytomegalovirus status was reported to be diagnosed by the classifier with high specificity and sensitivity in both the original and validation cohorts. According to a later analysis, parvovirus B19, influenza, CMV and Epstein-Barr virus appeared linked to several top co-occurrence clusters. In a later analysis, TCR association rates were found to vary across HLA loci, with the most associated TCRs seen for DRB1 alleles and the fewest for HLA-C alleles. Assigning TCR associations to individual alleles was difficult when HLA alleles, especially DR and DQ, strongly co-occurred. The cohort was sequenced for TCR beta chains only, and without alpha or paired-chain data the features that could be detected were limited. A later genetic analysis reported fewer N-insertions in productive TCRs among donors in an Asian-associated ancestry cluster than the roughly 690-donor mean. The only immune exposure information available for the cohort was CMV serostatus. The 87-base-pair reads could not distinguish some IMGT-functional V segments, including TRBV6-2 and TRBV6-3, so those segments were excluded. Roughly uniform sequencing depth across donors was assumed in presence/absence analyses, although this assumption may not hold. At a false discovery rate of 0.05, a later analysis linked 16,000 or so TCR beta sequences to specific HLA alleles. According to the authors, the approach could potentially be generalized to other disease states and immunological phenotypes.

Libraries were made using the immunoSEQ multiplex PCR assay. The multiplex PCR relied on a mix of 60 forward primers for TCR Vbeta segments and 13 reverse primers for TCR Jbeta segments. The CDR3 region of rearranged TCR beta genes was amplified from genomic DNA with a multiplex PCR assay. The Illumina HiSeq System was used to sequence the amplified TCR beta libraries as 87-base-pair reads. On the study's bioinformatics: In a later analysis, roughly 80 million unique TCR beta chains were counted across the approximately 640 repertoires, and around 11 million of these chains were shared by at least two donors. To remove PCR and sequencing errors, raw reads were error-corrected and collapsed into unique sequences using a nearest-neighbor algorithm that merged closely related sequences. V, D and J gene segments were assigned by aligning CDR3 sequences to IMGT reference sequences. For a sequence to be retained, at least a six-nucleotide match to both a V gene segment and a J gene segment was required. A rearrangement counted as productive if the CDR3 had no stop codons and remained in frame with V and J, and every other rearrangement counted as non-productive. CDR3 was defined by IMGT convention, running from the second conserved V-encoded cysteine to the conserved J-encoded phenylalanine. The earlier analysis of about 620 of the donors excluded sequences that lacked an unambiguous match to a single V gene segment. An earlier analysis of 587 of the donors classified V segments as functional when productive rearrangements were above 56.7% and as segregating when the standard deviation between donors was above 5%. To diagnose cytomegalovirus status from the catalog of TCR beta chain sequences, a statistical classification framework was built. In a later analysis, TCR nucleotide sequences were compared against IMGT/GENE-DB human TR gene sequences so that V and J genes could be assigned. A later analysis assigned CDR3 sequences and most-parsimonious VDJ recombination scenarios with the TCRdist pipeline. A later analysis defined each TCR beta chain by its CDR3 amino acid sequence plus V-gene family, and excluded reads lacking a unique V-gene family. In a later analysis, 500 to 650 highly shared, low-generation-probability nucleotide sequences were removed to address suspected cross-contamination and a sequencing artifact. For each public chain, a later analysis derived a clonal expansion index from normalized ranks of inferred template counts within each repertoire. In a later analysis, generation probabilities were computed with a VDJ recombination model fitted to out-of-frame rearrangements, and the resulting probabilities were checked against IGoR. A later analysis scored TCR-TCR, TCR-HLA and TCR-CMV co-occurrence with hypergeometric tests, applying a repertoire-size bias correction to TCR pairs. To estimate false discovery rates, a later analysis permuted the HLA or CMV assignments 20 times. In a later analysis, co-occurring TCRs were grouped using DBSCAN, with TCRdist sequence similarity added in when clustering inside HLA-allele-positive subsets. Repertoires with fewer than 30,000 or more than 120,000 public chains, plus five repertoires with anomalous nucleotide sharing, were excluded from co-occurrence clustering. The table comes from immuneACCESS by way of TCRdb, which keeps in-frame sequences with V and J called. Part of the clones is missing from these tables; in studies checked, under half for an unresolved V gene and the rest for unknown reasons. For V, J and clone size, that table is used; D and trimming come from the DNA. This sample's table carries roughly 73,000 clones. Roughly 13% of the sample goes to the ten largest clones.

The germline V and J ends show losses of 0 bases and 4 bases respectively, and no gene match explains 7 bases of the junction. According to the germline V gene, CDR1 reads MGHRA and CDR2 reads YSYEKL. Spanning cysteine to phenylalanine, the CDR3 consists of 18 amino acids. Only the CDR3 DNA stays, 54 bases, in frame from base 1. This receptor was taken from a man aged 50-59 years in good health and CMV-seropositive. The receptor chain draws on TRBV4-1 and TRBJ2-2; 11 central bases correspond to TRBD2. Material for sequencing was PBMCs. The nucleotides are TGCGCCAGCAGCCAAGATTGGCTAGCGGGGGGTGTCACCGGGGAGCTGTTTTTT. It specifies CASSQDWLAGGVTGELFF.